The clone carrying this T cell receptor (beta chain) was seen a single time. Losses at the gene ends were 3 bases for V and 5 bases for J; bases not matched to a gene: 3. This CDR3 is built from 13 residues. Germline assignment: CDR1 SGHKS and CDR2 YYEKEE (reference sequence). The entry originates in a study of blood T cell repertoires in COVID-19. Across the whole study: From the United States, Italy and Spain came samples of acute and convalescent COVID-19. From T cells, B-cell-depleted T cells, or PBMCs came the material, which was cDNA or gDNA.

In the study's own analysis: Researchers report that nucleated cell counts were estimated from reference gene primer amplification. This table comes from immunoSEQ multiplex PCR, and its TCRdb copy is limited to in-frame clones, with some not included. The DNA gave D and trimming, while V, J and clone size come from that table. The sample yields approximately 220,000 clones, 80% to 90% seen once. The sample consisted of peripheral blood. V gene TRBV5-5 combines with J gene TRBJ2-3; 7 positions match TRBD2. The clonotype comes from a woman aged 50 to 60 with acute or convalescent COVID-19. This chain's CDR3 is CASSSSGIDTQYF. The DNA for the CDR3 is TGTGCCAGCAGCTCGAGCGGGATAGATACGCAGTATTTT.